These T cell receptor beta chains were read from a single sample in a study of graft-versus-host responses after intestinal transplantation. Produced via immunoSEQ multiplex PCR; TCRdb's table is partial and in-frame only. Of about 41,000 clones listed, roughly 95% are singletons. The antigens of these receptors remain unknown. The sequences come from unstimulated CD8+ T cells sorted from spleen or lymph node cells, collected before transplant. These receptors all come from a human donor who was the organ donor for an intestinal transplant. Both conserved end residues are part of each CDR3. Fields, in order: clone size, V gene, J gene, D gene, CDR3 protein, CDR3 DNA. D genes are given only for firm matches. Only some rows state a clone size, as once, few, many or a class for expanded clones.

abundance: NA; v_gene: TRBV6-1; j_gene: TRBJ1-3; d_gene: NA; CDR3aa: CASSGGSGNTIYF; CDR3nt: TGTGCCAGCTCGGGGGGGAGCGGAAACACCATATATTTT
abundance: NA; v_gene: TRBV7-8; j_gene: TRBJ2-3; d_gene: NA; CDR3aa: CASTVGGGTDTQYF; CDR3nt: TGTGCCAGCACGGTGGGCGGGGGCACAGATACGCAGTATTTT
abundance: NA; v_gene: TRBV6-6; j_gene: TRBJ2-7; d_gene: NA; CDR3aa: CASSYSTQTPHYEQYF; CDR3nt: TGTGCCAGCAGTTACTCGACTCAGACCCCGCACTACGAGCAGTACTTC
abundance: NA; v_gene: TRBV19; j_gene: TRBJ2-1; d_gene: NA; CDR3aa: CASSIGVEQFF; CDR3nt: TGTGCCAGTAGTATCGGGGTAGAGCAGTTCTTC
abundance: NA; v_gene: TRBV7-9; j_gene: TRBJ2-5; d_gene: NA; CDR3aa: CASSSPPQETQYF; CDR3nt: TGTGCCAGCAGCTCCCCCCCACAAGAGACCCAGTACTTC
abundance: NA; v_gene: TRBV27; j_gene: TRBJ2-7; d_gene: NA; CDR3aa: CASSFGSNPYEQYF; CDR3nt: TGTGCCAGCAGTTTTGGATCAAACCCCTACGAGCAGTACTTC
abundance: once; v_gene: TRBV7-6; j_gene: TRBJ2-7; d_gene: NA; CDR3aa: CASSLAGEVYEQYF; CDR3nt: TGTGCCAGCAGCTTAGCGGGGGAGGTCTACGAGCAGTACTTC
abundance: NA; v_gene: TRBV27; j_gene: TRBJ2-7; d_gene: NA; CDR3aa: CASSLGRANYEQYF; CDR3nt: TGTGCCAGCAGTTTGGGGCGGGCGAACTACGAGCAGTACTTC
abundance: NA; v_gene: TRBV19; j_gene: TRBJ1-5; d_gene: NA; CDR3aa: CASRGESNQPQHF; CDR3nt: TGTGCCAGTAGAGGGGAGAGCAATCAGCCCCAGCATTTT
abundance: NA; v_gene: TRBV29-1; j_gene: TRBJ2-1; d_gene: NA; CDR3aa: CSSVVGQAGEQFF; CDR3nt: TGCAGCAGCGTTGTAGGACAAGCGGGTGAGCAGTTCTTC
abundance: NA; v_gene: TRBV7-9; j_gene: TRBJ2-5; d_gene: NA; CDR3aa: CASSIGIQETQYF; CDR3nt: TGTGCCAGCAGCATAGGGATCCAAGAGACCCAGTACTTC
abundance: NA; v_gene: TRBV7-8; j_gene: TRBJ2-3; d_gene: TRBD2; CDR3aa: CASSLAAGGDLQPDTQYF; CDR3nt: TGTGCCAGCAGCTTAGCAGCGGGGGGCGATTTACAACCAGATACGCAGTATTTT
abundance: NA; v_gene: TRBV15; j_gene: TRBJ1-5; d_gene: NA; CDR3aa: CATSRDRGAGQPQHF; CDR3nt: TGTGCCACCAGCAGAGATAGGGGGGCAGGTCAGCCCCAGCATTTT
abundance: NA; v_gene: TRBV5-1; j_gene: TRBJ2-7; d_gene: TRBD1; CDR3aa: CASSDSGQGIYEQYF; CDR3nt: TGCGCCAGCAGCGATTCGGGACAGGGGATTTACGAGCAGTACTTC
abundance: NA; v_gene: TRBV5-5; j_gene: TRBJ2-7; d_gene: NA; CDR3aa: CASSLAPGNEQYF; CDR3nt: TGTGCCAGCAGCTTGGCCCCCGGGAACGAGCAGTACTTC
abundance: once; v_gene: TRBV6-5; j_gene: TRBJ2-3; d_gene: TRBD2; CDR3aa: CASRSSGGMTDTQYF; CDR3nt: TGTGCCAGCAGGTCTAGCGGGGGTATGACAGATACGCAGTATTTT
abundance: NA; v_gene: TRBV15; j_gene: TRBJ2-5; d_gene: TRBD2; CDR3aa: CATSRDWASGVQETQYF; CDR3nt: TGTGCCACCAGCAGAGATTGGGCTAGCGGGGTCCAAGAGACCCAGTACTTC
abundance: NA; v_gene: TRBV27; j_gene: TRBJ1-5; d_gene: NA; CDR3aa: CASSFPRASHHQPQHF; CDR3nt: TGTGCCAGCAGTTTTCCCCGGGCCAGCCACCATCAGCCCCAGCATTTT
abundance: NA; v_gene: TRBV6-5; j_gene: TRBJ2-2; d_gene: NA; CDR3aa: CASSYWIANTGELFF; CDR3nt: TGTGCCAGCAGTTACTGGATCGCGAACACCGGGGAGCTGTTTTTT
abundance: NA; v_gene: TRBV7-8; j_gene: TRBJ2-3; d_gene: NA; CDR3aa: CASSLGTTDTQYF; CDR3nt: TGTGCCAGCAGCTTAGGCACCACAGATACGCAGTATTTT
abundance: NA; v_gene: TRBV19; j_gene: TRBJ2-2; d_gene: NA; CDR3aa: CASSIVSNGELFF; CDR3nt: TGTGCCAGTAGTATTGTGTCAAATGGGGAGCTGTTTTTT
abundance: NA; v_gene: TRBV7-2; j_gene: TRBJ2-4; d_gene: NA; CDR3aa: CASSLWAGRYIQYF; CDR3nt: TGTGCCAGCAGCCTTTGGGCAGGGCGGTACATTCAGTACTTC
abundance: NA; v_gene: TRBV19; j_gene: TRBJ2-7; d_gene: NA; CDR3aa: CASSRRGAYEQYF; CDR3nt: TGTGCCAGTAGTCGGAGGGGAGCCTACGAGCAGTACTTC
abundance: NA; v_gene: TRBV4-1; j_gene: TRBJ1-1; d_gene: NA; CDR3aa: CASSQDGARVGLGTEAFF; CDR3nt: TGCGCCAGCAGCCAAGATGGGGCCAGGGTGGGACTGGGCACTGAAGCTTTCTTT
abundance: NA; v_gene: TRBV9; j_gene: TRBJ2-7; d_gene: NA; CDR3aa: CASSPTEYEQYF; CDR3nt: TGTGCCAGCAGCCCCACAGAGTACGAGCAGTACTTC
abundance: NA; v_gene: TRBV9; j_gene: TRBJ2-2; d_gene: NA; CDR3aa: CASSVAGSLGELFF; CDR3nt: TGTGCCAGCAGCGTAGCCGGGAGCCTCGGGGAGCTGTTTTTT
abundance: NA; v_gene: TRBV6-5; j_gene: TRBJ2-3; d_gene: TRBD1; CDR3aa: CASSDRVTDTQYF; CDR3nt: TGTGCCAGCAGTGACAGGGTTACAGATACGCAGTATTTT
abundance: NA; v_gene: TRBV5-4; j_gene: TRBJ1-1; d_gene: NA; CDR3aa: CASSLEARSNTEAFF; CDR3nt: TGTGCCAGCAGCTTGGAGGCTAGGAGTAACACTGAAGCTTTCTTT
abundance: NA; v_gene: TRBV5-4; j_gene: TRBJ1-1; d_gene: NA; CDR3aa: CASSLGGVNTEAFF; CDR3nt: TGTGCCAGCAGCTTGGGGGGGGTGAACACTGAAGCTTTCTTT
abundance: NA; v_gene: TRBV7-2; j_gene: TRBJ2-1; d_gene: NA; CDR3aa: CASSLISSNEQFF; CDR3nt: TGTGCCAGCAGCTTAATCTCTAGCAATGAGCAGTTCTTC
abundance: once; v_gene: TRBV9; j_gene: TRBJ2-7; d_gene: NA; CDR3aa: CASSVEGGEQYF; CDR3nt: TGTGCCAGCAGCGTAGAAGGGGGCGAGCAGTACTTC
abundance: NA; v_gene: TRBV27; j_gene: TRBJ2-7; d_gene: NA; CDR3aa: CASSPTPRYEQYF; CDR3nt: TGTGCCAGCAGTCCGACACCCCGCTACGAGCAGTACTTC